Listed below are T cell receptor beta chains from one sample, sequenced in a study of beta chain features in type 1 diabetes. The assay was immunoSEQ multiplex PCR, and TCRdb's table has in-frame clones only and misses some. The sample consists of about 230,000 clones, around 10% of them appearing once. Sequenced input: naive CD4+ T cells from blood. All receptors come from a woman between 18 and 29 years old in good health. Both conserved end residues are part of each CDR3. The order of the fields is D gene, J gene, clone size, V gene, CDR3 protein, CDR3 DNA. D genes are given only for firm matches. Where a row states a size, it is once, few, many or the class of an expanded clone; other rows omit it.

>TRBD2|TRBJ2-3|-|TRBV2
CASSEGRGADTQYF
TGTGCCAGCAGTGAAGGCCGGGGGGCAGATACGCAGTATTTT
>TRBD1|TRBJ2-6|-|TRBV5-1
CASSFFPLGTGSSGANVLTF
TGCGCCAGCAGCTTCTTCCCCCTCGGGACAGGTTCCTCTGGGGCCAACGTCCTGACTTTC
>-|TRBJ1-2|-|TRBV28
CASSTNTGEDGYTF
TGTGCCAGCAGTACAAATACAGGAGAGGATGGCTACACCTTC
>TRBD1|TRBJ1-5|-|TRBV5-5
CASSSGQGEGNQPQHF
TGTGCCAGCAGCTCGGGACAGGGGGAGGGCAATCAGCCCCAGCATTTT
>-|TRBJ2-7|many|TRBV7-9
CASSLVSGGAHEQYF
TGTGCCAGCAGCTTAGTTTCGGGCGGGGCACACGAGCAGTACTTC
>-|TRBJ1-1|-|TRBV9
CASSGGGGSFEAFF
TGTGCCAGCAGCGGGGGGGGAGGGTCTTTTGAAGCTTTCTTT
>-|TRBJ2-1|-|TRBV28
CASPPLAAVAYNEQFF
TGTGCCAGCCCACCCTTAGCCGCTGTAGCCTACAATGAGCAGTTCTTC
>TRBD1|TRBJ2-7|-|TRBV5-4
CASSLGGTGGGEQYF
TGTGCCAGCAGCTTGGGGGGAACAGGGGGCGGCGAGCAGTACTTC
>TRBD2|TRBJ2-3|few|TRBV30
CAWSVGLAGGFSGTDTQYF
TGTGCCTGGAGTGTTGGACTAGCGGGAGGATTTAGCGGCACAGATACGCAGTATTTT
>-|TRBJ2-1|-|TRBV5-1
CASRLQGTHIVYNEQFF
TGCGCCAGCAGGCTTCAGGGAACACACATCGTATACAATGAGCAGTTCTTC
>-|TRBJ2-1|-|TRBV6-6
CASSYRQASYNEQFF
TGTGCCAGCAGTTACCGGCAGGCGAGTTACAATGAGCAGTTCTTC
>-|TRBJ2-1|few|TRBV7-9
CASSVSRDEQFF
TGTGCCAGCAGCGTAAGCAGGGATGAGCAGTTCTTC
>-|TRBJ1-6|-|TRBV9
CASSASSSPLHF
TGTGCCAGCAGCGCCTCGAGTTCACCCCTCCACTTT
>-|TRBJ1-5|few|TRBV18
CASSPGQNQPQHF
TGTGCCAGCTCACCCGGACAGAATCAGCCCCAGCATTTT
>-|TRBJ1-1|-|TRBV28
CASSPAYMNTEAFF
TGTGCCAGCAGCCCCGCATACATGAACACTGAAGCTTTCTTT
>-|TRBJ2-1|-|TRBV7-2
CASSLVNGGEQFF
TGTGCCAGCAGCTTAGTTAACGGGGGTGAGCAGTTCTTC
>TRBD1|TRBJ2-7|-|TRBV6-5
CASSVSGTGSYEQYF
TGTGCCAGCAGCGTATCCGGGACAGGGTCCTACGAGCAGTACTTC
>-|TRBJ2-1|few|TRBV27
CASSPPAGQRSYNEQFF
TGTGCCAGCAGTCCCCCCGCGGGACAGAGGTCCTACAATGAGCAGTTCTTC
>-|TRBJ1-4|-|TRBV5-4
CASSLADSEKLFF
TGTGCCAGCAGCTTGGCAGACTCTGAAAAACTGTTTTTT
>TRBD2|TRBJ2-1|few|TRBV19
CASSRSPLAGSYNEQFF
TGTGCCAGTAGCCGATCCCCCCTAGCGGGGTCCTACAATGAGCAGTTCTTC
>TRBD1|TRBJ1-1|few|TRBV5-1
CASSSGQVTEAFF
TGCGCCAGCAGCTCGGGACAGGTCACTGAAGCTTTCTTT
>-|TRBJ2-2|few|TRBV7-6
CASSLTTGVTGELFF
TGTGCCAGCAGCTTAACGACGGGAGTTACCGGGGAGCTGTTTTTT
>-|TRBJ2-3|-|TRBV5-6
CASSSLRGRTDTQYF
TGTGCCAGCAGCTCTTTACGCGGCCGAACAGATACGCAGTATTTT
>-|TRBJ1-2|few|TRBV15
CATSRVSGGLSNYGYTF
TGTGCCACCAGCAGAGTGTCGGGGGGCCTTTCTAACTATGGCTACACCTTC
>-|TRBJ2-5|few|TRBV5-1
CASSLAGAEETQYF
TGCGCCAGCAGCTTGGCGGGAGCCGAGGAGACCCAGTACTTC
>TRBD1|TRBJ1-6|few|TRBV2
CASRQPTGQGNSPLHF
TGTGCCAGCCGTCAACCGACGGGACAGGGCAATTCACCCCTCCACTTT
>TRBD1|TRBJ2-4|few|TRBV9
CASSGGTGGKNIQYF
TGTGCCAGCAGCGGAGGGACAGGGGGCAAAAACATTCAGTACTTC
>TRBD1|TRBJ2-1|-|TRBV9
CASSVASGGTGGHEQFF
TGTGCCAGCAGCGTAGCGTCCGGGGGGACAGGGGGGCATGAGCAGTTCTTC
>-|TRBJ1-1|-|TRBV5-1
CASSNGGTGRNTEAFF
TGCGCCAGCAGCAACGGAGGAACGGGCCGGAACACTGAAGCTTTCTTT
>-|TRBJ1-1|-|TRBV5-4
CASSGQGIMNTEAFF
TGTGCCAGCAGTGGTCAGGGTATCATGAACACTGAAGCTTTCTTT
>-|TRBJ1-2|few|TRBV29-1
CSVSDNGYTF
TGCAGCGTGAGTGATAATGGCTACACCTTC